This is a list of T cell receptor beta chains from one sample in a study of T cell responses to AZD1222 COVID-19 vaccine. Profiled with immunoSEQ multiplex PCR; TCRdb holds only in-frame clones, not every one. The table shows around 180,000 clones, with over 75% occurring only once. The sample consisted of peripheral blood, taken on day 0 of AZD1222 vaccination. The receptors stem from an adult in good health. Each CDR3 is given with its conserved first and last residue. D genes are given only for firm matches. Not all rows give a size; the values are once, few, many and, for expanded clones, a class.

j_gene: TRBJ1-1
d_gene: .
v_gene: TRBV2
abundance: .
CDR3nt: TGTGCCAGCAGTGAAAGTCGGTTAGGAAACACTGAAGCTTTCTTT
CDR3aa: CASSESRLGNTEAFF

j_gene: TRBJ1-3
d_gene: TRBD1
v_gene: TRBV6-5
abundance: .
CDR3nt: TGTGCCAGCAGGTCCAGGGGGACTGGAAACACCATATATTTT
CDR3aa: CASRSRGTGNTIYF

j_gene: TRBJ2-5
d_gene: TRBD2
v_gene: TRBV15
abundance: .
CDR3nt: TGTGCCACCAGCCAAGCGGGGGGTCAAGAGACCCAGTACTTC
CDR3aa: CATSQAGGQETQYF

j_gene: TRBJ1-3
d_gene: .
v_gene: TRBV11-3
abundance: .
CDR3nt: TGTGCCAGCAGCTCCCGGACGGGAAACACCATATATTTT
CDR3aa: CASSSRTGNTIYF

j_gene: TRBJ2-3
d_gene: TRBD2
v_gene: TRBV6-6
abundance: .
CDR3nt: TGTGCCAGCAGTCCCTTAGCGGGGGGTCTTAGCACAGATACGCAGTATTTT
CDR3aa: CASSPLAGGLSTDTQYF

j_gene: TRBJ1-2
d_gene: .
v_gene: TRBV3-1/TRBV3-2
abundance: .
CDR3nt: TGTGCCAGCAGTCCGGGGAGACGCTATGGCTACACCTTC
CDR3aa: CASSPGRRYGYTF

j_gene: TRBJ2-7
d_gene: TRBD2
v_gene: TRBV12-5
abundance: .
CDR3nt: TGTGCTAGTGGTTTGGTACTCAGCGGGGGGGACAACGAGCAGTACTTC
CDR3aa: CASGLVLSGGDNEQYF

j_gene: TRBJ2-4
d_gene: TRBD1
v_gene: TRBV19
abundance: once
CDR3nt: TGTGCCAGTAGCCGGACAGGGGAGGGAAACATTCAGTACTTC
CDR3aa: CASSRTGEGNIQYF

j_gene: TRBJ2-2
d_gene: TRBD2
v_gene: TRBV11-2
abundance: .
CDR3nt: TGTGCCAGCAGCCCCCACCCGTTGCTAGCGGGGCAGAACACCGGGGACCCCCTTTTT
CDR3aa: CASSPHPLLAGQNTGDPLF

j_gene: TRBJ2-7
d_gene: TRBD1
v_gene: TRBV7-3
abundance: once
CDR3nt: TGTGCCAGCAGCTTAATGGACAGGGTTTCCTACGAGCAGTACTTC
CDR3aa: CASSLMDRVSYEQYF

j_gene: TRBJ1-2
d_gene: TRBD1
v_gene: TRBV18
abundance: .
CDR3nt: TGTGCCAGCTCACCCCCGGGACAGACTAACTATGGCTACACCTTC
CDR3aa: CASSPPGQTNYGYTF

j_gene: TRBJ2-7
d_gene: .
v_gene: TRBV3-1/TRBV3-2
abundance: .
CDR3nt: TGTGCCAGCAGCCAAGATAAAACCTACGAGCAGTACTTC
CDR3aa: CASSQDKTYEQYF

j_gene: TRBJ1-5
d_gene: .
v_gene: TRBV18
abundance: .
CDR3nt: TGTGCCAGCTCACCACCGCCCAGCAGGGGAAGTGATCAGCCCCAGCATTTT
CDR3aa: CASSPPPSRGSDQPQHF

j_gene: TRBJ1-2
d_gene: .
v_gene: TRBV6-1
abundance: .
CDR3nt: TGTGCCAGCAGTGACCTTCCGCACTCCGGGGACTATGGCTACACCTTC
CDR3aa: CASSDLPHSGDYGYTF

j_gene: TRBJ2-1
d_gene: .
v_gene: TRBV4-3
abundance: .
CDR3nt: TGCGCCAGCAGCCCCCGGATGAGGGTCCACAATGAGCAGTTCTTC
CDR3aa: CASSPRMRVHNEQFF

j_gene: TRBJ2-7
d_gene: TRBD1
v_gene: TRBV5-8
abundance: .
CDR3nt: TGTGCCAGCAGCTCTAGACAGGGTGGCACCTACGAGCAGTACTTC
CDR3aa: CASSSRQGGTYEQYF

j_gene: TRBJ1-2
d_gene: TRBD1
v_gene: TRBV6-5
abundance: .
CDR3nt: TGTGCCAGCAGTTTAGGCGGGACAGCGAACTATGGCTACACCTTC
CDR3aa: CASSLGGTANYGYTF

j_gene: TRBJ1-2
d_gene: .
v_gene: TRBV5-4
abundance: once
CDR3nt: TGTGCCAGCAGCTTGGGTATCAGGCAGGATAACTATGGCTACACCTTC
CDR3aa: CASSLGIRQDNYGYTF

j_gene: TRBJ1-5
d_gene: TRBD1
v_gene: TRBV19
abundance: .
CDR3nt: TGTGCCAGTAGTCACCGGACAGGGGGATCCGATCGGCCAGAGCATTTT
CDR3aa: CASSHRTGGSDRPEHF

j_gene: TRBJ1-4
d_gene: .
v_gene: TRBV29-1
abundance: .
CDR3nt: TGCAGCGTTGGAACGGGCCTGGGGGAAAAACTGTTTTTT
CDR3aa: CSVGTGLGEKLFF

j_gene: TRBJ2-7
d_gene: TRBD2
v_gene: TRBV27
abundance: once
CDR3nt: TGTGCCAGCAAGCGGGGGGACTACGAGCAGTACTTC
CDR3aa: CASKRGDYEQYF

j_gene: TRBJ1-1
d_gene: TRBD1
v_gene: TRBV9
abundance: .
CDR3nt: TGTGCCAGCAGCGTATTCGGGACAGGGACCCCCACTGAAGCTTTCTTT
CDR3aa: CASSVFGTGTPTEAFF

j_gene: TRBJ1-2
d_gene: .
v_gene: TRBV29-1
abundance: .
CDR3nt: TGCAGCGTTGAAGTCTACGGGGAGGGCTATGGCTACACCTTC
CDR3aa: CSVEVYGEGYGYTF

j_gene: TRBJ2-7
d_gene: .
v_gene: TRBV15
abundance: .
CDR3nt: TGTGCCACCAGAAACCCAGGTACGTCCTCCTACGAGCAGTACTTC
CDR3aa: CATRNPGTSSYEQYF

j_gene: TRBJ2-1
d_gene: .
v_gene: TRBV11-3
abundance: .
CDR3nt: TGTGCCAGCAGCCGAGGGACAAATGAGCAGTTCTTC
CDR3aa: CASSRGTNEQFF

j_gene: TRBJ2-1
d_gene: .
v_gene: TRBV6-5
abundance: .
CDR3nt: TGTGCCAGCACCTCGGACCCCCTTTTCGGCAATGAGCAGTTCTTC
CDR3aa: CASTSDPLFGNEQFF

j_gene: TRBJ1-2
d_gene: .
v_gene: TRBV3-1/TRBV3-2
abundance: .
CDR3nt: TGTGCCAGCAGTCCTAGCCAGGGGCTAGGTGGCTACACCTTC
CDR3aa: CASSPSQGLGGYTF

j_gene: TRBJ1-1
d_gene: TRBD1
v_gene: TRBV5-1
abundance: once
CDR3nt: TGCGCCAGCAGCTGGGTAGTTGGGACAGGGGGCGGTGAAGCTTTCTTT
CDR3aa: CASSWVVGTGGGEAFF

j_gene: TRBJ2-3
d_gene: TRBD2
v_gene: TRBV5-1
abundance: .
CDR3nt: TGCGCCAGCAGCTCAGGACTAGCGGGGGGCGGGAGCACAGATACGCAGTATTTT
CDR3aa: CASSSGLAGGGSTDTQYF

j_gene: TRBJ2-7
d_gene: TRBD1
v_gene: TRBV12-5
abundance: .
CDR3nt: TGTGCTAGTGGTTTGGGTGGGACAGGGGGCTACGAGCAGTACTTC
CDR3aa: CASGLGGTGGYEQYF

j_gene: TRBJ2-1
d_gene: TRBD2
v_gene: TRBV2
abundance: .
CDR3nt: TGTGCCAGCAGAGCCGCTAGCGGGGGGGCCTACAATGAGCAGTTCTTC
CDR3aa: CASRAASGGAYNEQFF

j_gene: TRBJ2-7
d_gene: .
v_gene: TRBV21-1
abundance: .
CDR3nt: TGTGCCAGCAGCAAATACAAGGGGGCCGGACCCTACGAGCAGTACTTC
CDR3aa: CASSKYKGAGPYEQYF

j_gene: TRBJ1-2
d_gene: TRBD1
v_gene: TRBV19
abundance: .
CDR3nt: TGTGCCAGTAGTATTTCCACGAGGGACAGGGGAGATGGCTACACCTTC
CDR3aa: CASSISTRDRGDGYTF

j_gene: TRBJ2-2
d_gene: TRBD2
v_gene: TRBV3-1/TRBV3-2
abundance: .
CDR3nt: TGTGCCAGCAGGCGGGGGTCCGGGGGGGCCACCGGGGAGCTGTTTTTT
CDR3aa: CASRRGSGGATGELFF

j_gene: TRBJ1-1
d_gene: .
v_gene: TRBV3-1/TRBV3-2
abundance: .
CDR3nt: TGTGCCAGCAGCCAAGATCTGGGGAACACTGAAGCTTTCTTT
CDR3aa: CASSQDLGNTEAFF

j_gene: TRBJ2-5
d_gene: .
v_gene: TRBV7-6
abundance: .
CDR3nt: TGTGCCAGCAGCTTAGATGGAGAGACCCAGTACTTC
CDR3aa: CASSLDGETQYF